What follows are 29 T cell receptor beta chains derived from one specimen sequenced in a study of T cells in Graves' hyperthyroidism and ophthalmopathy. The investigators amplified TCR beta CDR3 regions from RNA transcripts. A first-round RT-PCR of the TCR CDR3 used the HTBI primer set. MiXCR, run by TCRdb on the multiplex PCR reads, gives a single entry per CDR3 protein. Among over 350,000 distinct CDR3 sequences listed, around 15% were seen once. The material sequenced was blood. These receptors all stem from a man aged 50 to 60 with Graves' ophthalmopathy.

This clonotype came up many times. In nucleotides, the CDR3 is TGTGCCAGCAGCCGAACATACCCCTCCGGCGGTGAGCAGTACTTC. Translating gives CASSRTYPSGGEQYF. V is TRBV7-6 and J is TRBJ2-7; D not certain. V was clipped by 5 bases and J by 7 bases, with 21 bases between them. This CDR3 comprises 15 residues. CDR1 and CDR2 from the germline V gene are SGHVS and FNYEAQ.

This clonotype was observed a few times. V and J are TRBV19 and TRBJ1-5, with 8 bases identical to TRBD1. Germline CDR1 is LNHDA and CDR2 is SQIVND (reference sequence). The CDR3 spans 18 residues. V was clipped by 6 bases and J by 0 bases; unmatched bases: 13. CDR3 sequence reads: CASRPGTGGLDSNQPQHF. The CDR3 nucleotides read TGTGCCAGTAGGCCTGGAACAGGGGGTCTGGATAGCAATCAGCCCCAGCATTTT.

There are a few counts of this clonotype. CDR3 amino acids: CASSLTSGLGANVLTF. CDR3 DNA sequence: TGTGCCAGCAGCTTGACTAGCGGGCTTGGGGCCAACGTCCTGACTTTC. The rearrangement joins TRBV5-4 to TRBJ2-6; 9 bases agree with TRBD2. This CDR3 comprises 16 residues. Germline loops: CDR1 SGHNT, CDR2 YYREEE (reference sequence). The V gene end was trimmed by 1 base and the J gene end by 3 bases; junction bases not matched to a gene: 2.

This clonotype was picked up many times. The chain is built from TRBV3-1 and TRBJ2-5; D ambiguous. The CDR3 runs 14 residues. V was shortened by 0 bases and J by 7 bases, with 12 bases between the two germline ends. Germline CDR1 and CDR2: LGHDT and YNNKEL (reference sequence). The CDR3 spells CASSQDLVSGTQYF. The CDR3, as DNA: TGTGCCAGCAGCCAAGATCTTGTGTCGGGGACCCAGTACTTC.

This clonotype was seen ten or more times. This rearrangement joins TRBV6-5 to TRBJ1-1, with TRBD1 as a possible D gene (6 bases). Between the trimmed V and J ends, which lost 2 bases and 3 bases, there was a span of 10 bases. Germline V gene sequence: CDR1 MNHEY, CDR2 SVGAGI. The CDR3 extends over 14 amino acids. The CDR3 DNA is TGTGCCAGCAGTTACACAGGGAAGGACACTGAAGCTTTCTTT. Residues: CASSYTGKDTEAFF.

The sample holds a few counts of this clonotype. The CDR3 region has the DNA TGCGCCAGCAGCCAGGCCGATGCCAGGTACCGCCTGACTAGCGGTGACTACGAGCAGTACTTC. Amino acid sequence: CASSQADARYRLTSGDYEQYF. The chain is built from TRBV4-1 and TRBJ2-7, with 9 nucleotides matching TRBD2. CDR1 MGHRA and CDR2 YSYEKL come from the germline V gene. V lost 3 bases to trimming and J lost 3 bases; unmatched junction nucleotides: 24. The CDR3 has 21 amino acids.

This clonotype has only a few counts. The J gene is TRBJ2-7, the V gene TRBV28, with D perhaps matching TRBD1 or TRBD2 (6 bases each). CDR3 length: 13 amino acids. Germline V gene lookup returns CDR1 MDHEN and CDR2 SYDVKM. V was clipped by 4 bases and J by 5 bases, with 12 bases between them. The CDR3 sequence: CASSSPGADEQYF. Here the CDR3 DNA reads TGTGCCAGCAGTTCCCCGGGGGCCGACGAGCAGTACTTC.

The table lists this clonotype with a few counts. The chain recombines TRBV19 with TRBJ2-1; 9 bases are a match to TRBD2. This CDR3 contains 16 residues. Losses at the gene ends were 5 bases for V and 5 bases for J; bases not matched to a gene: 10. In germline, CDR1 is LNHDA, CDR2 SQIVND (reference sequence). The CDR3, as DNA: TGTGCCAGTAGTGTATCCCGTAGCGGGAGAAACAATGAGCAGTTCTTC. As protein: CASSVSRSGRNNEQFF.

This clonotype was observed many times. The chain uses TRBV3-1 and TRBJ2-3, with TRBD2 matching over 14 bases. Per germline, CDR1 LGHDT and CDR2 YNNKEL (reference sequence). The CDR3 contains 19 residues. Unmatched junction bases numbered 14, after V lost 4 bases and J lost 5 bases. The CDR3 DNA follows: TGTGCCAGCAGCCGCAGACCACCGGGACTAGCGGGAGCGTTAGATACGCAGTATTTT. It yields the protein CASSRRPPGLAGALDTQYF.

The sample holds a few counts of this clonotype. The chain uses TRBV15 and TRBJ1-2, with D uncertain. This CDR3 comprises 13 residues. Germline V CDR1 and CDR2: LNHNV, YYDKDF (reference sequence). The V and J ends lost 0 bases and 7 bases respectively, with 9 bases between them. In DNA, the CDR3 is TGTGCCACCAGCAGAGATAAGGCCGGTGGCTACACCTTC. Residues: CATSRDKAGGYTF.

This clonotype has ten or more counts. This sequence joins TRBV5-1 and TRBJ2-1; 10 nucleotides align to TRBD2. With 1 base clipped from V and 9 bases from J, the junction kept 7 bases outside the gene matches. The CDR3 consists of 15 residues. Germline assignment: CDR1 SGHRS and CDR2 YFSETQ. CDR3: CASSLFASGSGEQFF. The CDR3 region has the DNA TGCGCCAGCAGCTTGTTCGCTAGCGGGAGTGGTGAGCAGTTCTTC.

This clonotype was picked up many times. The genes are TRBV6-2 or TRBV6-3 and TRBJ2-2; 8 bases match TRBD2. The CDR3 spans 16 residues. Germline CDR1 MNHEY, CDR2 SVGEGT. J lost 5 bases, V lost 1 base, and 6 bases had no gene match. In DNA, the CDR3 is TGTGCCAGCAGTTACTTGGGACTAGTCGGGACCGGGGAGCTGTTTTTT. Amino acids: CASSYLGLVGTGELFF.

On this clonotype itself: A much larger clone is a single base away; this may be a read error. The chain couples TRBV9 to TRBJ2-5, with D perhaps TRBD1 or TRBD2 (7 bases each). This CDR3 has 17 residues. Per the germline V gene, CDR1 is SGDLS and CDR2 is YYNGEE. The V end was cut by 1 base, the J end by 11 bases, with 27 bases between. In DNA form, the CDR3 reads TGTGCCAGCAGCGTACTTTCTCGGGCGGGACAGCGGGAATCTCAGTACTTC. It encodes CASSVLSRAGQRESQYF.

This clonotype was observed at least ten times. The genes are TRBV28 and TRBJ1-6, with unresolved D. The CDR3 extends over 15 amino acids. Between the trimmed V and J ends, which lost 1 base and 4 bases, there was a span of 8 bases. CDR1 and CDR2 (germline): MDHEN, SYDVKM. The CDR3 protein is CASSLFSTYNSPLHF. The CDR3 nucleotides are TGTGCCAGCAGTTTATTTTCGACTTATAATTCACCCCTCCACTTT.

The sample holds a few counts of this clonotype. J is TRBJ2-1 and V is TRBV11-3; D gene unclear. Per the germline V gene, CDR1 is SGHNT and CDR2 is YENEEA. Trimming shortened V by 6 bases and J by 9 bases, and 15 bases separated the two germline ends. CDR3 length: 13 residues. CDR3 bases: TGTGCCAGCAGGAAAGCGAGTAATATTGAGCAGTTCTTC. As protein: CASRKASNIEQFF.

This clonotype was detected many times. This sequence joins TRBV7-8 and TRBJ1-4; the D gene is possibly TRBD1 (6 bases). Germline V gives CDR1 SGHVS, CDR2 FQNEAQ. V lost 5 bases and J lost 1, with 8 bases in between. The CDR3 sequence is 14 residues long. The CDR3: CASSRGRTNEKLFF. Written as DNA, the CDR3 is TGTGCCAGCAGCCGGGGGCGAACTAATGAAAAACTGTTTTTT.

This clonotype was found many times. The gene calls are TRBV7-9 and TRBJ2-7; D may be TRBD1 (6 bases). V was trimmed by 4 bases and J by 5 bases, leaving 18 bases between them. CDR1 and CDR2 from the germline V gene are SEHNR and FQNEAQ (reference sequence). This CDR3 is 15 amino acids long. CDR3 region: CASSSRETGIHEQYF. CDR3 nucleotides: TGTGCCAGCAGCTCGAGGGAAACAGGGATCCACGAGCAGTACTTC.

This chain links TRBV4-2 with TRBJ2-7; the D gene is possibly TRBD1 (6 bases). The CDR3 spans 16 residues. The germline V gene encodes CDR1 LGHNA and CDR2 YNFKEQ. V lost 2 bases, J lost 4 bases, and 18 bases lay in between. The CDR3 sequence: CASSQTDRTPTYEQYF. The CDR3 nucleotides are TGTGCCAGCAGCCAAACAGACAGGACCCCCACTTACGAGCAGTACTTC.

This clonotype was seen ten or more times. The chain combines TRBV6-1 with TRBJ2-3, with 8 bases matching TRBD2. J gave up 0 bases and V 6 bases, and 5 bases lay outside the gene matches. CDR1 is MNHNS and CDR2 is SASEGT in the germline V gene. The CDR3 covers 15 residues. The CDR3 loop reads CASRVAGRSTDTQYF. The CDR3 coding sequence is TGTGCCAGCAGAGTAGCGGGAAGGAGCACAGATACGCAGTATTTT.

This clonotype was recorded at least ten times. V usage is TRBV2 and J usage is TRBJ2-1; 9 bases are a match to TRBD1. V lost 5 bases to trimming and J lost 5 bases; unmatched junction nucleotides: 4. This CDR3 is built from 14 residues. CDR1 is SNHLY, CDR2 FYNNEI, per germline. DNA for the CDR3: TGTGCCAGCAGTTGGACAGGGGCCCACAATGAGCAGTTCTTC. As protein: CASSWTGAHNEQFF.

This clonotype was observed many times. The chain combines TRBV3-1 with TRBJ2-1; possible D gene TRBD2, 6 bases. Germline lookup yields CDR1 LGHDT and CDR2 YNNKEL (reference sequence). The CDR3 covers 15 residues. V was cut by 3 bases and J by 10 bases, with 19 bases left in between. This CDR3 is CASSQGGIPMGEQFF. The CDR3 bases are TGTGCCAGCAGCCAGGGGGGTATACCAATGGGCGAGCAGTTCTTC.

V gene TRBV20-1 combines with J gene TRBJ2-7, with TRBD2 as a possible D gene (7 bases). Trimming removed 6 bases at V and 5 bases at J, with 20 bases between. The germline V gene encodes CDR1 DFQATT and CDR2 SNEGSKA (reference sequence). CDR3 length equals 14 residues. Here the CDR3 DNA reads TGCAGTGCGACACCGCGGGGGCTGGTGGACGAGCAGTACTTC. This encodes CSATPRGLVDEQYF.

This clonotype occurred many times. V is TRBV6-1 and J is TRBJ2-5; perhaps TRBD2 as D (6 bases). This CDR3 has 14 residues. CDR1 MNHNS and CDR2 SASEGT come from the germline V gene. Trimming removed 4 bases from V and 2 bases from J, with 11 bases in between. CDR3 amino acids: CASSGGGGQETQYF. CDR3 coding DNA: TGTGCCAGCAGTGGAGGTGGGGGGCAAGAGACCCAGTACTTC.

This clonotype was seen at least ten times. The CDR3, as DNA: TGTGCCAGCAGCCAAGAGACCCTGAACACTGAAGCTTTCTTT. It encodes CASSQETLNTEAFF. V and J are TRBV4-2 and TRBJ1-1; D is unclear. This CDR3 has 14 residues. Germline V gene lookup returns CDR1 LGHNA and CDR2 YNFKEQ. Trimming took off 0 bases at V and 0 bases at J, with 5 bases between the two ends.

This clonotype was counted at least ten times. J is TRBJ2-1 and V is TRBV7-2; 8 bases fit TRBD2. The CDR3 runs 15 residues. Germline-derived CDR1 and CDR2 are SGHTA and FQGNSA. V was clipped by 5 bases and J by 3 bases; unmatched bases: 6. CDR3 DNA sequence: TGTGCCAGCAGCCCTCAAGCGGGGGACTACAATGAGCAGTTCTTC. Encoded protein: CASSPQAGDYNEQFF. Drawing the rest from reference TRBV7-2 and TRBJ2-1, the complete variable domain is GAGVSQSPSNKVTEKGKDVELRCDPISGHTALYWYRQSLGQGLEFLIYFQGNSAPDKSGLPSDRFSAERTGGSVSTLTIQRTQQEDSAVYLCASSPQAGDYNEQFFGPGTRLTVL.

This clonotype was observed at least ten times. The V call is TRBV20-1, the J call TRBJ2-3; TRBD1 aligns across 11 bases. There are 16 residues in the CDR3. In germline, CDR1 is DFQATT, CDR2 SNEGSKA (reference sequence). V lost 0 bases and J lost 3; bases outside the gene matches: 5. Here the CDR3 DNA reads TGCAGTGCTAGAGAAGACCGGGACAGGGGGACAGATACGCAGTATTTT. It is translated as CSAREDRDRGTDTQYF.

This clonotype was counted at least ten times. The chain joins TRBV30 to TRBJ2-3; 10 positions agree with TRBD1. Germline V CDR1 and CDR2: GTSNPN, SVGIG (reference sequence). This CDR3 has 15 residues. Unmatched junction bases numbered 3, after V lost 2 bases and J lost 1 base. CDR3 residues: CAWSPGQGGTDTQYF. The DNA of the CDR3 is TGTGCCTGGAGTCCCGGACAGGGGGGCACAGATACGCAGTATTTT.

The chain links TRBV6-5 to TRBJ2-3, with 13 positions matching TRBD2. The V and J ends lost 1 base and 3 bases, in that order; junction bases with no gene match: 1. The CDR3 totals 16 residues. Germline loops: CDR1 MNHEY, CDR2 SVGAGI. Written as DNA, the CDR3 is TGTGCCAGCAGTTACTTGGGACTAGCGGGAACAGATACGCAGTATTTT. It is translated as CASSYLGLAGTDTQYF.

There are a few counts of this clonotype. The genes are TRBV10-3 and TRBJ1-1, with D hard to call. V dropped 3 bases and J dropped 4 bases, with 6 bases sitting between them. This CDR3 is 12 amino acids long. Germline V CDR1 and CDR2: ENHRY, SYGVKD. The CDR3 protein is CAISDIGTEAFF. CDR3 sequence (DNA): TGTGCCATCAGTGATATTGGCACTGAAGCTTTCTTT.